The source of this T cell receptor (beta chain) is a study of T cell changes during pregnancy in multiple sclerosis. The CDR3 covers 15 residues. Germline CDR1 reads SEHNR; CDR2 reads FQNEAQ (reference sequence). V lost 2 bases to trimming and J lost 0 bases, with 10 bases between them. Profiled with immunoSEQ multiplex PCR; TCRdb holds only in-frame clones, not every one. Of some 64,000 clones listed, 80% to 90% are singletons. This chain joins TRBV7-9 and TRBJ1-1; D ambiguous. This TCR was recovered from a female donor in good health, enrolled as a control in a pregnancy study. The sequenced sample was peripheral blood, obtained in the first trimester of pregnancy. The DNA for the CDR3 is TGTGCCAGCAGCTTACCCAAGGGAGTGAACACTGAAGCTTTCTTT. It specifies CASSLPKGVNTEAFF.